This TCR beta chain came from a study of shared clonotypes between healthy human individuals. Study-wide points: Non-shared clonotypes showed lower generation probabilities than clonotypes common to all four donors.

CDR3 length equals 16 residues. Germline V gene lookup returns CDR1 SGHTA and CDR2 FQGTGA. With 4 bases clipped from V and 5 bases from J, the junction kept 8 bases outside the gene matches. Measured with immunoSEQ multiplex PCR; TCRdb has only the in-frame clones, and not every one. The sample holds roughly 2,300,000 clones, roughly 90% seen once. Into CD45RA+ naive and CD45RA-negative memory subsets, the CD4+ cells were split. Regarding this clone: Its target is unknown.

The gene calls are TRBV7-3 and TRBJ2-5, with TRBD1 identical over 12 bases. The sequencing input was naive CD4+ T cells from PBMCs. Described subset: CD45RA+ positively selected. This clonotype originated in a man between 18 and 29 years old in good health. Some clones in this sample may be carry-over from other donors' samples. The CDR3 reads CASSSPGDRGPETQYF. DNA of the CDR3: TGTGCCAGCAGCTCGCCGGGGGACAGGGGGCCGGAGACCCAGTACTTC.